These 22 T cell receptor beta chains were all obtained from the same sample, sequenced in a study of cytomegalovirus exposure and HLA in healthy donors. In the PCR, 60 Vbeta and 13 Jbeta primers were used. The data were produced by immunoSEQ multiplex PCR, yet TCRdb's version contains in-frame clones alone and is incomplete. The repertoire includes some 110,000 clones, roughly 9.9% of them detected once, and 2.5% to 3.5% sits in the top ten. The sequenced sample was PBMCs. These receptor sequences come from a man aged 25 to 45 in good health and CMV-seronegative.

V is TRBV19 and J is TRBJ1-1, with 7 bases lining up with TRBD1. The CDR3 is 18 residues long. Per germline, CDR1 LNHDA and CDR2 SQIVND (reference sequence). With V trimmed by 5 bases and J by 0 bases, 15 bases remained unmatched. DNA of the CDR3: TGTGCCAGTAGTCCAGGGGTGGGGACAGTTGTCCTGAACACTGAAGCTTTCTTT. It codes for CASSPGVGTVVLNTEAFF. The variable domain in full, completed from reference TRBV19 and TRBJ1-1, reads DGGITQSPKYLFRKEGQNVTLSCEQNLNHDAMYWYRQDPGQGLRLIYYSQIVNDFQKGDIAEGYSVSREKKESFPLTVTSAQKNPTAFYLCASSPGVGTVVLNTEAFFGQGTRLTVV.

This clone was observed a few times. The chain combines TRBV10-3 with TRBJ2-7; TRBD2 agrees at 8 bases. CDR1 is ENHRY and CDR2 is SYGVKD in the germline V gene. CDR3 length: 11 amino acids. J was trimmed by 5 bases and V by 10 bases; bases with no gene match: 4. CDR3 DNA sequence: TGTGCCAACGGGGGGGGAAACGAGCAGTACTTC. It translates to CANGGGNEQYF.

Of note for this clone: This CDR3 is also generated by other DNA sequences in the sample. This sequence joins TRBV4-2 and TRBJ1-1; D unclear. The CDR3 runs 13 residues. V was trimmed by 4 bases and J by 1 base, leaving 7 bases between them. Germline assignment: CDR1 LGHNA and CDR2 YNFKEQ. CDR3 loop: CASSRTGNTEAFF. CDR3 DNA sequence: TGTGCCAGCAGCCGCACGGGGAACACTGAAGCTTTCTTT.

Only a few counts were recorded for this clone. J is TRBJ2-1 and V is TRBV5-1; a weak D match, TRBD2 (5 bases). The CDR3 is 13 residues long. V lost 2 bases and J lost 10, with 13 bases in between. Germline CDR1 and CDR2: SGHRS and YFSETQ. CDR3 sequence reads: CASSFASFREQFF. The CDR3 DNA sequence: TGCGCCAGCAGCTTCGCTAGCTTTAGGGAGCAGTTCTTC.

The CDR3 DNA reads as TGCGCCAGCAGCCGAGACCCGGGACAGGGCCCAAACTATGGCTACACCTTC. Amino acids: CASSRDPGQGPNYGYTF. V and J are TRBV4-3 and TRBJ1-2, with 9 positions matching TRBD1. Trimming took 4 bases from V and 2 from J; bases not matched to a gene: 11. The CDR3 loop spans 17 amino acids. Looked up from germline, CDR1 is LGHNA and CDR2 is YSLEER.

V is TRBV28 and J is TRBJ2-1; 7 bases map to TRBD1. Germline-derived CDR1 and CDR2 are MDHEN and SYDVKM. Unmatched junction bases numbered 4, after V lost 6 bases and J lost 5 bases. CDR3 length equals 13 residues. This chain's CDR3 is CASRLGQNNEQFF. The CDR3 nucleotides read TGTGCCAGCAGGCTGGGACAGAACAATGAGCAGTTCTTC.

This clone was recorded a few times. V usage is TRBV5-6 and J usage is TRBJ2-5; no clear D. Looked up from germline, CDR1 is SGHDT and CDR2 is YYEEEE. Trimming took 3 bases from V and 5 from J, leaving 11 bases between them. The CDR3 covers 13 residues. The CDR3 region has the DNA TGTGCCAGCAGCTCCAACCTAGATGAGACCCAGTACTTC. This encodes CASSSNLDETQYF.

This clone has a handful of counts. Germline and junction disagree at one end, which may indicate a read error. This rearrangement joins TRBV5-4 to TRBJ1-1; TRBD1 is a possible D gene (6 bases). CDR3 length: 14 residues. The germline gives CDR1 SGHNT, CDR2 YYREEE (reference sequence). This chain's CDR3 is CASRLDSLNTEAFF. The CDR3 nucleotides read TGTGCCAGCAGATTGGACAGCTTGAACACTGAAGCTTTCTTT.

The rearrangement uses TRBV15 and TRBJ2-4; D unresolved. The CDR3 runs to 15 residues. The V gene's germline CDR1 is LNHNV and CDR2 YYDKDF (reference sequence). Trimming shortened V by 5 bases and J by 0 bases, and 11 bases separated the two germline ends. The CDR3 bases are TGTGCCACCAGCCGAGGCTTACTAGCCAAAAACATTCAGTACTTC. Translating gives CATSRGLLAKNIQYF.

This clone was detected a few times. This sequence joins TRBV11-3 and TRBJ2-1; 8 bases match TRBD2. V trimming: 5 bases; J trimming: 13 bases; junction bases outside the gene matches: 10. Germline CDR1 SGHNT, CDR2 YENEEA. The CDR3 covers 13 residues. As DNA, the CDR3 is TGTGCCAGCAGCCACGGGGGGGCAGGGGATCAGTTCTTC. This sequence encodes CASSHGGAGDQFF.

This chain connects TRBV7-6 to TRBJ2-7, with D tentatively TRBD2 (7 bases). Germline V gene lookup returns CDR1 SGHVS and CDR2 FNYEAQ. The V end was cut by 5 bases, the J end by 3 bases, with 14 bases between. The CDR3 is 14 amino acids. CDR3 sequence: CASSPQGGGYEQYF. The DNA for the CDR3 is TGTGCCAGCAGCCCCCAGGGAGGGGGCTACGAGCAGTACTTC.

This clone was seen only a few times. The chain joins TRBV11-2 to TRBJ1-4, with D maybe TRBD1 (5 bases). Germline-derived CDR1 and CDR2 are SGHAT and FQNNGV. Trimming pared 5 bases from V and 6 bases from J, leaving 13 bases between. The CDR3 has 14 amino acids. This chain's CDR3 is CASSPEWGHEKLFF. DNA of the CDR3: TGTGCCAGCAGCCCCGAGTGGGGCCATGAAAAACTGTTTTTT.

This chain connects TRBV19 to TRBJ1-5; no clear D gene. Trimming left V 3 bases short and J 2 bases short, with 8 bases between. The CDR3 spans 14 residues. CDR1 and CDR2 from the germline V gene are LNHDA and SQIVND (reference sequence). The CDR3 DNA follows: TGTGCCAGTAGTATCATTACAGGCAATCAGCCCCAGCATTTT. It is translated as CASSIITGNQPQHF.

In its sample, this clone was seen a few times. The chain carries TRBV7-9 and TRBJ2-7, with no clear D. V gave up 1 base and J gave up 7 bases, with 8 bases separating them. The CDR3 spans 12 residues. Germline lookup yields CDR1 SEHNR and CDR2 FQNEAQ (reference sequence). The CDR3 protein is CASSLGIGEQYF. The CDR3 DNA reads as TGTGCCAGCAGCTTAGGAATCGGGGAGCAGTACTTC.

This chain links TRBV11-2 with TRBJ2-7; TRBD2 is a possible D gene (6 bases). Trimming took 3 bases from V and 1 from J, leaving 7 bases between them. In germline, CDR1 is SGHAT, CDR2 FQNNGV. The CDR3 totals 13 residues. The CDR3 is CASSLEGSYEQYF. DNA for the CDR3: TGTGCCAGCAGCTTGGAGGGTTCCTACGAGCAGTACTTC.

This clone was picked up a small number of times. The V call is TRBV4-1, the J call TRBJ1-6, with 10 bases identical to TRBD1. CDR3 size: 15 residues. V lost 4 bases to trimming and J lost 7 bases; unmatched junction nucleotides: 4. Germline CDR1 reads MGHRA; CDR2 reads YSYEKL. The DNA of the CDR3 is TGCGCCAGCAGCCTACCGGACAGGGGGAATTCACCCCTCCACTTT. Translated: CASSLPDRGNSPLHF.

The chain employs TRBV7-9 and TRBJ1-6; TRBD1 agrees at 7 bases. The CDR3 contains 14 residues. The germline CDR1 and CDR2 sequences are SEHNR and FQNEAQ (reference sequence). V trimming: 2 bases; J trimming: 7 bases; junction bases outside the gene matches: 2. CDR3 sequence (DNA): TGTGCCAGCAGCTTACCGGGACAGAATTCACCCCTCCACTTT. Its protein product is CASSLPGQNSPLHF.

The chain employs TRBV5-5 and TRBJ1-4; TRBD1 aligns across 7 bases. Germline V gene data show CDR1 as SGHKS and CDR2 as YYEKEE (reference sequence). The CDR3 spans 15 residues. The trim removed 4 bases at V and 5 bases at J, leaving 8 bases unmatched. CDR3 sequence reads: CASSPGQATNEKLFF. Written as DNA, the CDR3 is TGTGCCAGCAGCCCCGGACAGGCGACGAATGAAAAACTGTTTTTT.

The V and J genes are TRBV7-9 and TRBJ2-7; the match to TRBD2 covers 7 bases. In germline, CDR1 is SEHNR, CDR2 FQNEAQ (reference sequence). The CDR3 contains 14 residues. V was pared by 5 bases and J by 6 bases, with 10 bases of the junction left unmatched. The CDR3 reads CASSQEAGRAEQYF. CDR3 nucleotide sequence: TGTGCCAGCAGCCAAGAGGCAGGGAGGGCCGAGCAGTACTTC.

The chain has TRBV10-2 and TRBJ2-3, with TRBD1 as a possible D gene (5 bases). There are 14 residues in the CDR3. With 5 bases removed from V and 5 bases from J, the gap between germline ends came to 14 bases. CDR1 and CDR2 from the germline V gene are WSHSY and SAAADI. The CDR3 DNA reads as TGCGCCAGCAGTTCACTTGGCCAGGGAGATACGCAGTATTTT. It encodes CASSSLGQGDTQYF.

The CDR3 reads CASRNTGSGELFF. Written as DNA, the CDR3 is TGTGCCAGCAGGAACACAGGGTCCGGGGAGCTGTTTTTT. This chain joins TRBV6-4 and TRBJ2-2; D might be TRBD1 (6 bases). Trimming left V 6 bases short and J 6 bases short, with 11 bases between. The germline V gene encodes CDR1 MRHNA and CDR2 SNTAGT. The CDR3 has 13 residues.

The chain links TRBV4-2 to TRBJ2-3; TRBD2 agrees at 8 bases. V lost 6 bases and J lost 5; bases outside the gene matches: 13. CDR3 length: 16 amino acids. Looked up from germline, CDR1 is LGHNA and CDR2 is YNFKEQ. This CDR3 reads CASRGELSGSGDTQYF. Here the CDR3 DNA reads TGTGCCAGCAGAGGGGAGCTGAGCGGGAGTGGAGATACGCAGTATTTT.